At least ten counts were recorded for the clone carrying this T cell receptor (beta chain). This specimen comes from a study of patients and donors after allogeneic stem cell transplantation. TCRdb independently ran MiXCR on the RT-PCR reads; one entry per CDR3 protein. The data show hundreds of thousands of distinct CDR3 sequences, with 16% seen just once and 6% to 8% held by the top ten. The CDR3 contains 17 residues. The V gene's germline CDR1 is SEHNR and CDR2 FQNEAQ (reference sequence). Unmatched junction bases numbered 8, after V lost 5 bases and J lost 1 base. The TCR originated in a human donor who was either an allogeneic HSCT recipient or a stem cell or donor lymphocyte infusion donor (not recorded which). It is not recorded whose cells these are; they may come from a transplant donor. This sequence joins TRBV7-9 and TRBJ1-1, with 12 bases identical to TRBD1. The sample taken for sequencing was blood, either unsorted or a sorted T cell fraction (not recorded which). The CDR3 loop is CASSPGTGGLGNTEAFF. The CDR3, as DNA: TGTGCCAGCAGCCCCGGGACAGGGGGCCTCGGGAACACTGAAGCTTTCTTT.